Following are 9 T cell receptor beta chains from one sample sequenced in a study of blood T cell repertoires in COVID-19. Data came from immunoSEQ multiplex PCR; TCRdb stores just in-frame clones and leaves some out. The sample comprises a few hundred thousand clones, approximately 92% of which are singletons, and 0.95% to 1.3% rests with the top ten. Sequenced: PBMCs or T cells enriched from blood (not recorded which). Every receptor here comes from a man aged 25 to 40 who had recovered from COVID-19.

This clone was seen a handful of times. This sequence joins TRBV10-1 and TRBJ2-7, with D maybe TRBD2 (6 bases). V dropped 6 bases and J dropped 1 base, with 16 bases sitting between them. The CDR3 spans 15 residues. CDR1 WNHNN and CDR2 SYGVQD come from the germline V gene (reference sequence). CDR3 amino acids: CASSGGPLQSYEQYF. Written as DNA, the CDR3 is TGCGCCAGCAGCGGAGGGCCGCTCCAATCCTACGAGCAGTACTTC.

The J gene is TRBJ2-1, the V gene TRBV13, with 7 bases that match TRBD1. The ends lost 3 bases at V and 6 bases at J; junction bases unmatched: 2. Per the germline V gene, CDR1 is PRHDT and CDR2 is FYEKMQ (reference sequence). The CDR3 is made up of 13 amino acids. CDR3 coding DNA: TGTGCCAGCAGCTTCCGGGACAGCAATGAGCAGTTCTTC. Translation: CASSFRDSNEQFF.

This clone turned up a few times. V is TRBV27 and J is TRBJ2-1; 12 bases agree with TRBD2. CDR3 size: 15 residues. The V gene's germline CDR1 is MNHEY and CDR2 SMNVEV (reference sequence). Trimming removed 5 bases from V and 10 bases from J; junction bases left unmatched: 9. The CDR3 sequence: CASSTPSGRAKEQFF. The CDR3 coding sequence is TGTGCCAGCAGTACTCCTAGCGGGAGGGCCAAGGAGCAGTTCTTC.

Note on this clone: At the DNA level, this CDR3 is encoded by other sequences in the same sample as well. The chain joins TRBV19 to TRBJ1-6; D uncertain. This CDR3 has 12 amino acids. V shed 3 bases and J shed 9 bases, with 6 bases lying between them. Germline V gene sequence: CDR1 LNHDA, CDR2 SQIVND (reference sequence). CDR3: CASSIGSSPLHF. The CDR3 DNA follows: TGTGCCAGTAGTATCGGGTCTTCACCCCTCCACTTT.

J is TRBJ2-7 and V is TRBV7-8, with D perhaps TRBD2 (7 bases). The V end was cut by 4 bases, the J end by 7 bases, with 14 bases between. Germline loops: CDR1 SGHVS, CDR2 FQNEAQ. This CDR3 has 13 amino acids. The CDR3 region has the DNA TGTGCCAGCAGCTGGGGGGGGCCAGGAGAGCAGTACTTC. Translation gives CASSWGGPGEQYF.

This chain links TRBV20-1 with TRBJ1-2; D is unresolved. Germline loops: CDR1 DFQATT, CDR2 SNEGSKA (reference sequence). This CDR3 has 11 amino acids. V lost 3 bases to trimming and J lost 7 bases, with 9 bases between them. The CDR3 nucleotides read TGCAGTGCTAGGGCCCCCTCTGGCTACACCTTC. Protein sequence: CSARAPSGYTF.

As concerns this clone: One end of the junction does not line up with germline, which may come from a read error. This chain uses TRBV2 with TRBJ1-4; a possible D gene is TRBD1 (5 bases). There are 15 residues in the CDR3. Per the germline V gene, CDR1 is SNHLY and CDR2 is FYNNEI. The CDR3 region has the DNA TGTGCCAGCAGCGAAGAATTTAGGGGTGATGAAAAACTGTTTTTT. It yields the protein CASSEEFRGDEKLFF.

The J gene is TRBJ2-7, the V gene TRBV7-8; 11 nucleotides agree with TRBD2. V lost 8 bases and J lost 4; bases outside the gene matches: 10. Germline CDR1 and CDR2: SGHVS and FQNEAQ. CDR3 size: 15 residues. The CDR3 sequence is CASGVRLAGPYEQYF. For the CDR3, the DNA is TGTGCCAGCGGGGTGAGACTAGCGGGACCGTACGAGCAGTACTTC.

The gene calls are TRBV7-6 and TRBJ2-7, with 10 positions matching TRBD1. V lost 1 base to trimming and J lost 4 bases; unmatched junction nucleotides: 4. Germline values: CDR1 SGHVS, CDR2 FNYEAQ. This CDR3 has 15 amino acids. The CDR3 sequence: CASSLGGTGVYEQYF. The CDR3 DNA follows: TGTGCCAGCAGCTTAGGTGGGACAGGGGTTTACGAGCAGTACTTC. Variable domain in full (rest from reference TRBV7-6 and TRBJ2-7): GAGVSQSPRYKVTKRGQDVALRCDPISGHVSLYWYRQALGQGPEFLTYFNYEAQQDKSGLPNDRFSAERPEGSISTLTIQRTEQRDSAMYRCASSLGGTGVYEQYFGPGTRLTVT.